This T cell receptor beta chain comes out of a study of T cell clusters in autoimmune cytopenias. Study details: Healthy control donors averaged 56 years of age, with a median of around 64 years.

TRB was amplified from about 250 ng of peripheral blood genomic DNA per sample. This clonotype is labeled medium-sized based on frequency. Germline-derived CDR1 and CDR2 are MNHEY and SVGEGT. This CDR3 has 14 residues. One tube held mixed TRB-A and TRB-B primer pools for touch-down PCR. Each CDR3 protein gets one entry in TCRdb, which reprocessed the multiplex PCR reads and gives no DNA. This sample contains under 4,500 distinct CDR3 sequences. These same data were also listed under a study on T cell repertoires in aging, cancer and after chemotherapy.

The clonotype was recovered from a human donor in good health. Specimen: peripheral blood. This sequence joins TRBV6-2 or TRBV6-3 and TRBJ2-3. CDR3 sequence: CASSPVSSTDTQYF.